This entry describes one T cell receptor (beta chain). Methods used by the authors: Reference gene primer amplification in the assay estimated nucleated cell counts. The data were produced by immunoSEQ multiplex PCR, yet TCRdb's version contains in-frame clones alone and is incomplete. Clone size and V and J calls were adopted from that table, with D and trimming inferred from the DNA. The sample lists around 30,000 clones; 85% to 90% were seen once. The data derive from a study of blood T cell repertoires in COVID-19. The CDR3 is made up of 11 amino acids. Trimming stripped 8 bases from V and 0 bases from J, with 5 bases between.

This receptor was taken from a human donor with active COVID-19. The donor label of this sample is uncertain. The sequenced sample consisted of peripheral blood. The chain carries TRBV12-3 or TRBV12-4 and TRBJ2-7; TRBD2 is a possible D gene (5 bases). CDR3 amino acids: CASGSSYEQYF. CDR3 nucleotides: TGTGCCAGCGGGAGCTCCTACGAGCAGTACTTC.